The 5 T cell receptor beta chains reported below all come from one sample, sequenced in a study of T cell repertoires in cytomegalovirus infection. Using its own MiXCR run on the reads, TCRdb lists one record per CDR3 protein. The data show approximately 730,000 distinct CDR3 sequences, with 30% to 40% seen just once and roughly 18% held by the top ten. These receptors' antigens are unknown. The sequenced sample was cultured PBMCs, obtained from culture after CMV antigen stimulation. The receptors were gathered from a human donor in good health (CMV status not recorded). Some clones in this sample may be carry-over from other donors' samples.

The chain uses TRBV6-6 and TRBJ2-7; 9 bases line up with TRBD1. Per germline, CDR1 MNHNY and CDR2 SVGAGI (reference sequence). The ends lost 5 bases at V and 6 bases at J; junction bases unmatched: 11. This CDR3 region has 15 residues. The CDR3 DNA follows: TGTGCCAGCAGTCTGGACAGGGGATTATTCGGCGAGCAGTACTTC. This sequence encodes CASSLDRGLFGEQYF.

The chain recombines TRBV7-9 with TRBJ2-5; D remains unclear. V was clipped by 1 base and J by 7 bases, with 13 bases between them. Germline CDR1 SEHNR, CDR2 FQNEAQ (reference sequence). The CDR3 contains 14 residues. The CDR3 nucleotides read TGTGCCAGCAGCTTAGAGGGCGTCCGAGGGACCCAGTACTTC. This gives the protein CASSLEGVRGTQYF.

J is TRBJ2-1 and V is TRBV7-2; the D gene is possibly TRBD2 (5 bases). Deletions cut 7 bases from V and 0 bases from J, with 22 bases between. From germline, CDR1 is SGHTA and CDR2 FQGNSA. The CDR3 sequence is 18 residues long. The CDR3: CASTTRLAGRSSYNEQFF. The CDR3 DNA follows: TGTGCCAGCACCACGAGGCTGGCGGGCCGGAGCTCCTACAATGAGCAGTTCTTC.

J is TRBJ2-3 and V is TRBV6-2 or TRBV6-3, with TRBD2 matching 12 bases. The CDR3 is 19 residues long. The junction had 11 bases not matched to a gene; V was cut back by 2 bases and J by 2 bases. Germline-derived CDR1 and CDR2 are MNHEY and SVGEGT. DNA of the CDR3: TGTGCCAGCAGTTACCCTCCACAGACTAGCGGGGGCCCCACAGATACGCAGTATTTT. It codes for CASSYPPQTSGGPTDTQYF.

The V and J genes are TRBV18 and TRBJ2-2, with D tentatively TRBD2 (5 bases). The V and J ends lost 6 bases and 4 bases respectively, with 9 bases between them. This CDR3 region has 13 residues. The germline CDR1 and CDR2 sequences are KGHSH and LQKENI. CDR3 in DNA: TGTGCCAGCTCCGGGATAGGCACCGGGGAGCTGTTTTTT. Its protein is CASSGIGTGELFF.